These 30 T cell receptor beta chains share one sample of origin, sequenced in a study of shared clonotypes between healthy human individuals. Some clones are missing from TCRdb's copy, which holds only in-frame ones; the method was immunoSEQ multiplex PCR. The table has about 480,000 clones, roughly 85% seen once. The sample consisted of PBMCs. The source of these receptors is a woman aged 40 to 50 in good health. Some clones in this sample may be carry-over from other donors' samples.

The chain employs TRBV7-9 and TRBJ2-1; D is unresolved. The CDR3 totals 13 residues. CDR1 is SEHNR, CDR2 FQNEAQ, per germline (reference sequence). Trimming removed 1 base from V and 10 bases from J, with 11 bases in between. The CDR3 bases are TGTGCCAGCAGCTTAGTTCTCCGACGAGAGCAGTTCTTC. This gives the protein CASSLVLRREQFF. Combining the CDR3 with reference TRBV7-9 and TRBJ2-1 gives the whole variable domain DTGVSQNPRHKITKRGQNVTFRCDPISEHNRLYWYRQTLGQGPEFLTYFQNEAQLEKSRLLSDRFSAERPKGSFSTLEIQRTEQGDSAMYLCASSLVLRREQFFGPGTRLTVL.

The J gene is TRBJ1-2, the V gene TRBV28; TRBD1 matches 7 bases. Germline loops: CDR1 MDHEN, CDR2 SYDVKM. Trimming at V came to 6 bases and at J to 7 bases, leaving 17 bases not matched to a gene. The length of the CDR3 is 16 residues. DNA of the CDR3: TGTGCCAGCAGACTAGTGGGACAGAGGAGGGATAGTGGCTACACCTTC. This gives the protein CASRLVGQRRDSGYTF.

The chain links TRBV10-3 to TRBJ1-2; D call uncertain. The V gene lost 10 bases and the J gene lost 3 bases, with 15 bases spanning the gap. Germline V CDR1 and CDR2: ENHRY, SYGVKD. The CDR3 covers 13 residues. The CDR3, as DNA: TGTGCCACCCTTTTTGAGTCCGACTATGGCTACACCTTC. Translated, it gives CATLFESDYGYTF.

The CDR3 here is CASSRDRDDYEQYF. The DNA for the CDR3 is TGTGCCAGCAGCCGAGACAGGGATGATTACGAGCAGTACTTC. The chain employs TRBV6-5 and TRBJ2-7; 7 bases line up with TRBD1. Germline V gene sequence: CDR1 MNHEY, CDR2 SVGAGI. J gave up 4 bases and V 6 bases, and 9 bases lay outside the gene matches. CDR3 length equals 14 residues.

Concerning this clone itself: A much larger clone sits a single nucleotide away, making a read error possible. The V call is TRBV28, the J call TRBJ2-1, with no clear D. V was cut by 5 bases and J by 7 bases, with 3 bases left in between. The CDR3 runs 10 residues. Germline V gene sequence: CDR1 MDHEN, CDR2 SYDVKM. CDR3 nucleotides: TGTGCCAGCAGTGTTAATGAGCAGTTCTTC. Encoded protein: CASSVNEQFF. Full variable domain (missing parts from reference TRBV28 and TRBJ2-1): DVKVTQSSRYLVKRTGEKVFLECVQDMDHENMFWYRQDPGLGLRLIYFSYDVKMKEKGDIPEGYSVSREKKERFSLILESASTNQTSMYLCASSVNEQFFGPGTRLTVL.

The chain joins TRBV28 to TRBJ1-2, with D tentatively TRBD1 (5 bases). The CDR3 has 15 amino acids. Trimming removed 2 bases at V and 2 bases at J, with 12 bases between. The V gene's germline CDR1 is MDHEN and CDR2 SYDVKM. Written as DNA, the CDR3 is TGTGCCAGCAGTTTAGGTCGGGGCGTAAACTATGGCTACACCTTC. Protein product: CASSLGRGVNYGYTF.

This sequence joins TRBV2 and TRBJ2-3, with TRBD2 matching 9 bases. Per the germline V gene, CDR1 is SNHLY and CDR2 is FYNNEI. The CDR3 length is 14 residues. Germline trimming cut 5 bases from V and 3 bases from J; bases unmatched to any gene: 3. DNA for the CDR3: TGTGCCAGCAGTCCTCTAGCGGGAACAGATACGCAGTATTTT. Protein: CASSPLAGTDTQYF.

The V call is TRBV30, the J call TRBJ1-4; D uncertain. V was shortened by 2 bases and J by 2 bases, with 12 bases between the two germline ends. In germline, CDR1 is GTSNPN, CDR2 SVGIG (reference sequence). The CDR3 consists of 15 residues. The CDR3 sequence is CAWSPPGTTNEKLFF. CDR3 sequence (DNA): TGTGCCTGGAGTCCTCCGGGTACGACTAATGAAAAACTGTTTTTT.

This rearrangement joins TRBV7-9 to TRBJ2-7, with 11 bases identical to TRBD2. Trimming cost V 2 bases and J 5 bases; bases outside gene matches: 8. The CDR3 consists of 16 residues. Germline CDR1 and CDR2: SEHNR and FQNEAQ (reference sequence). In DNA form, the CDR3 reads TGTGCCAGCAGCTTAAGGCAGACTAGCGGGAAGGACGAGCAGTACTTC. Protein: CASSLRQTSGKDEQYF. The full variable domain, in which reference TRBV7-9 and TRBJ2-7 provide the parts outside the CDR3, is DTGVSQNPRHKITKRGQNVTFRCDPISEHNRLYWYRQTLGQGPEFLTYFQNEAQLEKSRLLSDRFSAERPKGSFSTLEIQRTEQGDSAMYLCASSLRQTSGKDEQYFGPGTRLTVT.

This clone has more than one count but fewer than ten. The chain combines TRBV5-4 with TRBJ1-4; 10 nucleotides agree with TRBD1. The V segment lost 2 bases and the J segment 4 bases; nucleotides outside the gene matches: 8. Germline CDR1 reads SGHNT; CDR2 reads YYREEE (reference sequence). This CDR3 has 17 amino acids. The CDR3 region is CASSFFLGTGVNEKLFF. The CDR3 bases are TGTGCCAGCAGCTTCTTTCTGGGGACAGGGGTTAATGAAAAACTGTTTTTT.

The chain is built from TRBV11-2 and TRBJ1-4, with a weak D call TRBD1 (5 bases). Germline CDR1 reads SGHAT; CDR2 reads FQNNGV. The CDR3 is 14 residues long. V lost 3 bases, J lost 6 bases, and 11 bases lay in between. CDR3 sequence: CASSFQLGDEKLFF. CDR3 nucleotides: TGTGCCAGCAGCTTTCAGTTAGGGGATGAAAAACTGTTTTTT.

At least ten counts were recorded for this clone. The chain uses TRBV5-1 and TRBJ2-7; 9 bases line up with TRBD1. Trimming at V came to 4 bases and at J to 6 bases, leaving 8 bases not matched to a gene. The germline V gene encodes CDR1 SGHRS and CDR2 YFSETQ. This CDR3 has 14 residues. The CDR3 sequence is CASSLIPGQGEQYF. CDR3 bases: TGCGCCAGCAGCCTTATACCGGGACAGGGCGAGCAGTACTTC.

V is TRBV6-5 and J is TRBJ2-1; D unresolved. The V gene's germline CDR1 is MNHEY and CDR2 SVGAGI. V lost 2 bases and J 9 bases, leaving 5 bases between the germline ends. The CDR3 is 11 residues long. Here the CDR3 reads CASSYGGEQFF. CDR3 nucleotides: TGTGCCAGCAGTTACGGCGGTGAGCAGTTCTTC.

The gene calls are TRBV21-1 and TRBJ2-2. TRBV21-1 is a listed pseudogene. The CDR3 sequence is 18 residues long. CDR3 DNA sequence: TGTGCCAGCAGCAAAGTAGCCCTGGGCCAGCCTGGGGCCGGGGAGCTGTTTTTT. It codes for CASSKVALGQPGAGELFF.

The chain links TRBV29-1 to TRBJ2-5; no definite D call. Trimming stripped 4 bases from V and 7 bases from J, with 13 bases between. This CDR3 spans 12 amino acids. The V gene's germline CDR1 is SQVTM and CDR2 ANQGSEA. This chain's CDR3 is CSVVGSSSTQYF. The CDR3 nucleotides are TGCAGCGTTGTGGGTAGCTCTTCGACCCAGTACTTC.

The CDR3 is CATRAVPNEKLFF. The CDR3 DNA reads as TGTGCCACCCGGGCAGTGCCTAATGAAAAACTGTTTTTT. The chain employs TRBV27 and TRBJ1-4; D call uncertain. Trimming shortened V by 10 bases and J by 3 bases, and 12 bases separated the two germline ends. Per the germline V gene, CDR1 is MNHEY and CDR2 is SMNVEV (reference sequence). CDR3 length: 13 amino acids.

This chain connects TRBV15 to TRBJ2-1; TRBD2 matches 10 bases. The germline V gene has CDR1 LNHNV and CDR2 YYDKDF (reference sequence). CDR3 length: 16 residues. The V segment lost 1 base and the J segment 6 bases; nucleotides outside the gene matches: 6. The CDR3 DNA reads TGTGCCACCAGCAGAGGAAGGGCTAGCGGGAGCAATGAGCAGTTCTTC. Residues: CATSRGRASGSNEQFF.

The V call is TRBV4-1, the J call TRBJ1-4; tentative D call: TRBD1 (5 bases). CDR1 MGHRA and CDR2 YSYEKL come from the germline V gene. V was trimmed by 10 bases and J by 0 bases, leaving 18 bases between them. The CDR3 consists of 16 residues. CDR3 protein: CATSPAGGATNEKLFF. In DNA, the CDR3 is TGCGCCACCTCCCCGGCGGGGGGAGCAACTAATGAAAAACTGTTTTTT.

This clone was observed a few times. The gene calls are TRBV30 and TRBJ2-7; TRBD2 is a possible D gene (6 bases). CDR3 length equals 14 residues. Germline V lookup: CDR1 GTSNPN, CDR2 SVGIG (reference sequence). With 2 bases removed from V and 0 bases from J, the gap between germline ends came to 11 bases. CDR3 bases: TGTGCCTGGAGTCTCGGCGGGATCTCCTACGAGCAGTACTTC. Translating it yields CAWSLGGISYEQYF.

This sequence joins TRBV7-6 and TRBJ2-7, with D unclear. The length of the CDR3 is 14 residues. V was shortened by 3 bases and J by 0 bases, with 9 bases between the two germline ends. Germline V gene lookup returns CDR1 SGHVS and CDR2 FNYEAQ. The CDR3 is CASSLRLTSYEQYF. The CDR3 bases are TGTGCCAGCAGCTTGAGGCTAACCTCCTACGAGCAGTACTTC.

V is TRBV23-1 and J is TRBJ2-7; D possibly uses TRBD1 or TRBD2 (7 bases each). TRBV23-1 is an ORF for which the function is uncertain. Trimming took 8 bases from V and 3 from J, leaving 17 bases between them. There are 14 residues in the CDR3. The DNA of the CDR3 is TGCGCCAGCTCCAGCAGCGGGACAGTCTACGAGCAGTACTTC. Amino acid sequence: CASSSSGTVYEQYF.

The chain carries TRBV6-1 and TRBJ2-3, with D perhaps matching TRBD1 (5 bases). This CDR3 region has 15 residues. V dropped 1 base and J dropped 3 bases, with 11 bases sitting between them. Looked up from germline, CDR1 is MNHNS and CDR2 is SASEGT. The CDR3 reads CASSEGGILTDTQYF. Here the CDR3 DNA reads TGTGCCAGCAGTGAAGGGGGCATCCTTACAGATACGCAGTATTTT.

The chain couples TRBV4-2 to TRBJ2-3; tentatively, D is TRBD2 (5 bases). CDR1 and CDR2 (germline): LGHNA, YNFKEQ. This CDR3 is built from 17 residues. Deletions cut 4 bases from V and 0 bases from J, with 17 bases between. CDR3 loop: CASSPTLADASTDTQYF. The CDR3 bases are TGTGCCAGCAGCCCTACCCTAGCTGACGCTAGCACAGATACGCAGTATTTT.

The V gene is TRBV2, the J gene TRBJ2-5; no definite D call. In germline, CDR1 is SNHLY, CDR2 FYNNEI. There are 13 residues in the CDR3. The V and J ends lost 6 bases and 4 bases respectively, with 12 bases between them. CDR3 residues: CASSQERRETQYF. DNA of the CDR3: TGTGCCAGCAGCCAGGAGAGAAGAGAGACCCAGTACTTC.

A remark on this clone: The sample holds other DNA sequences that translate to the same CDR3. V and J are TRBV5-1 and TRBJ1-5; the D is unclear. CDR3 length equals 15 residues. V was shortened by 0 bases and J by 2 bases, with 9 bases between the two germline ends. Germline lookup yields CDR1 SGHRS and CDR2 YFSETQ. Here the CDR3 DNA reads TGCGCCAGCAGCTTGGCAGGCGGAGGCAATCAGCCCCAGCATTTT. This codes for CASSLAGGGNQPQHF.

CDR3 nucleotides: TGTGCCAGCAGCTTACCGACCGCGAGCAACACTGAAGCTTTCTTT. This codes for CASSLPTASNTEAFF. The J gene is TRBJ1-1, the V gene TRBV11-2; no definite D call. This CDR3 region has 15 residues. The germline V gene has CDR1 SGHAT and CDR2 FQNNGV. V was shortened by 2 bases and J by 2 bases, with 12 bases between the two germline ends. The variable domain in full, with the rest retrieved from reference TRBV11-2 and TRBJ1-1, is EAGVAQSPRYKIIEKRQSVAFWCNPISGHATLYWYQQILGQGPKLLIQFQNNGVVDDSQLPKDRFSAERLKGVDSTLKIQPAKLEDSAVYLCASSLPTASNTEAFFGQGTRLTVV.

This clone was recorded only once. The chain recombines TRBV18 with TRBJ2-1; D might be TRBD2 (5 bases). V shed 3 bases and J shed 12 bases, with 15 bases lying between them. Germline V CDR1 and CDR2: KGHSH, LQKENI. The CDR3 runs to 13 residues. The DNA for the CDR3 is TGTGCCAGCTCACCTGTGTCAGGAAGCGGGCAGTTCTTC. Its translation: CASSPVSGSGQFF.

V is TRBV7-3 and J is TRBJ1-4; perhaps TRBD1 as D (6 bases). Trimming took 5 bases from V and 10 from J, leaving 14 bases between them. This CDR3 has 13 amino acids. Germline V gene sequence: CDR1 SGHTA, CDR2 FQGTGA. The DNA for the CDR3 is TGTGCCAGCAGCCCCTCGGGGGCCGGAAAACTGTTTTTT. Translation: CASSPSGAGKLFF.

This clone occurred once. The V call is TRBV28, the J call TRBJ2-7, with D tentatively TRBD2 (6 bases). The CDR3 spans 14 residues. Trimming shortened V by 6 bases and J by 1 base, and 13 bases separated the two germline ends. The germline V gene has CDR1 MDHEN and CDR2 SYDVKM. The CDR3 region is CASSRLGSSYEQYF. In nucleotides, the CDR3 is TGTGCCAGCAGCAGACTAGGATCTTCCTACGAGCAGTACTTC.

The V gene is TRBV29-1, the J gene TRBJ2-3, with TRBD2 matching 9 bases. Germline assignment: CDR1 SQVTM and CDR2 ANQGSEA. With 6 bases clipped from V and 6 bases from J, the junction kept 7 bases outside the gene matches. This CDR3 region has 13 residues. CDR3 sequence reads: CSVVRLAEDTQYF. The CDR3 DNA reads TGCAGCGTAGTTAGACTAGCGGAGGATACGCAGTATTTT.